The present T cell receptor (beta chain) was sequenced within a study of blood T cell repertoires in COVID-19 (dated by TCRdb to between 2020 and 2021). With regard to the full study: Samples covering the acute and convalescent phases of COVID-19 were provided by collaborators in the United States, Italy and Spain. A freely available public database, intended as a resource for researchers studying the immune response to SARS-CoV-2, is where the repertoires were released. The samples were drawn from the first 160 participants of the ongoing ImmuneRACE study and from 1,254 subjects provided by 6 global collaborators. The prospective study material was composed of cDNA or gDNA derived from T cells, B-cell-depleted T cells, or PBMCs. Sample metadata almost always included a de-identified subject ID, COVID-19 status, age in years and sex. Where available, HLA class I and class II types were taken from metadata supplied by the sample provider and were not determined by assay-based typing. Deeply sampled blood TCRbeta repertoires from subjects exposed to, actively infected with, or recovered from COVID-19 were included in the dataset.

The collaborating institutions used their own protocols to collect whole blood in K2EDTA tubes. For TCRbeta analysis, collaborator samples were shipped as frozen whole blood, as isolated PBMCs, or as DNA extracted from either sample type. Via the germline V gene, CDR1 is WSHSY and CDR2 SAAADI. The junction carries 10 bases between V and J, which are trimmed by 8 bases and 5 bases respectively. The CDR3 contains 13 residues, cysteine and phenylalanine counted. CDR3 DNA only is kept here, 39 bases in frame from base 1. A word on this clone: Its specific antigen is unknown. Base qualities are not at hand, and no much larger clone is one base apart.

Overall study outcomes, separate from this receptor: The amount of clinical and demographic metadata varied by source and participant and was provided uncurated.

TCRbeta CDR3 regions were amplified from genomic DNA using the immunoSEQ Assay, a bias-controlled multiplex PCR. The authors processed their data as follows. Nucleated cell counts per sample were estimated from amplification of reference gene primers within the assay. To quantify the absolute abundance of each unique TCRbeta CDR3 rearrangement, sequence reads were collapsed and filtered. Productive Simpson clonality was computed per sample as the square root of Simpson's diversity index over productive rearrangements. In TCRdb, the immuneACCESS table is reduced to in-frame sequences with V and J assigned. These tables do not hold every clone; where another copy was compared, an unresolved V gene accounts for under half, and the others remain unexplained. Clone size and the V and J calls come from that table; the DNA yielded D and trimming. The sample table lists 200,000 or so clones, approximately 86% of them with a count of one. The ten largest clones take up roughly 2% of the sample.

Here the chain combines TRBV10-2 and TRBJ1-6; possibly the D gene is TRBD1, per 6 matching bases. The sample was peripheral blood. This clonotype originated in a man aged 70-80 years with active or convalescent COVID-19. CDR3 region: CASRDTNNSPLHF. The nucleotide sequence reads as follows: TGCGCCAGCCGGGACACCAATAATTCACCCCTCCACTTT.